This T cell receptor beta chain is from a study of neoadjuvant nivolumab and ipilimumab in lung cancer. From germline, CDR1 is MDHEN and CDR2 SYDVKM. The ends were cut back, 9 bases at V and 4 bases at J, with 6 bases in the middle. This CDR3 is 11 amino acids long. Findings and limits, study-wide: Compared with tumor-adjacent uninvolved lung, resected tumors showed greater richness and clonality. From pretherapy to surgery, tumor richness and clonality rose with dual therapy.

Details on this clone: Its target is unknown.

Only in-frame clones appear in the TCRdb table, and some are missing; sequencing was by immunoSEQ multiplex PCR. The data show approximately 26,000 clones, more than 70% seen once. The source was peripheral blood, collected before neoadjuvant nivolumab, alone or with ipilimumab. The sequence was obtained from an adult with non-small cell lung cancer. The chain recombines TRBV28 with TRBJ2-2; a possible D gene is TRBD1 (5 bases). The CDR3 sequence is CASQGTGELFF. The CDR3 DNA sequence: TGTGCCAGTCAGGGCACCGGGGAGCTGTTTTTT.